These 20 T cell receptor beta chains share one sample of origin, sequenced in a study of blood T cells in healthy people across ages. Alongside a J-beta primer mix, a sample-barcoded 5' primer served in a second PCR lasting about 7 to 11 cycles. TCRdb re-analysed the 5' RACE reads in MiXCR, keeping a single row per CDR3 protein. Here the sample spans 800,000 to 1,000,000 distinct CDR3 sequences, about 44% being singletons. Sequencing used blood. The origin of the receptors is a man in his thirties or forties in good health.

To note about this clonotype: Mismatch with germline at one junction end may stem from a read error. As DNA, the CDR3 is TGTGCCGGCAGCTTCGATAGGTACATTCAGTACTTC. Amino acids: CAGSFDRYIQYF. The J gene is TRBJ2-4, the V gene TRBV7-2, with D hard to call. The CDR3 contains 12 residues. The V gene's germline CDR1 is SGHTA and CDR2 FQGNSA.

This clonotype was seen more than once but under ten times. This sequence joins TRBV28 and TRBJ2-7; D may be TRBD1 or TRBD2 (5 bases each). The length of the CDR3 is 15 residues. Germline CDR1 and CDR2: MDHEN and SYDVKM. V lost 10 bases and J lost 0, with 19 bases in between. The CDR3 reads CATRGFWGSSYEQYF. The CDR3 nucleotides read TGTGCCACCCGGGGTTTCTGGGGGAGCTCCTACGAGCAGTACTTC.

This chain joins TRBV5-1 and TRBJ2-1; 14 nucleotides align to TRBD2. This CDR3 is built from 21 residues. The germline CDR1 and CDR2 sequences are SGHRS and YFSETQ. V was clipped by 0 bases and J by 1 base; unmatched bases: 12. CDR3 protein: CASSLVETSGGALRSYNEQFF. Here the CDR3 DNA reads TGCGCCAGCAGCTTGGTGGAGACTAGCGGGGGGGCCTTGCGGTCCTACAATGAGCAGTTCTTC.

V is TRBV12-3 or TRBV12-4 and J is TRBJ2-3; no clear D. The CDR3 covers 13 residues. V lost 3 bases, J lost 2 bases, and 6 bases lay in between. The CDR3 DNA is TGTGCCAGCAGTTTTCTCCCCACAGATACGCAGTATTTT. It translates to CASSFLPTDTQYF.

The chain combines TRBV14 with TRBJ1-2; D is perhaps TRBD1 (6 bases). CDR1 SGHDN and CDR2 FVKESK come from the germline V gene. This CDR3 is built from 14 residues. The V and J ends lost 1 base and 8 bases respectively, with 14 bases between them. This CDR3 reads CASSQGRGSQGYTF. The CDR3 DNA reads as TGTGCCAGCAGCCAAGGAAGGGGGTCTCAAGGCTACACCTTC.

The chain employs TRBV5-1 and TRBJ2-3; D not resolved. The V gene's germline CDR1 is SGHRS and CDR2 YFSETQ. The CDR3 covers 12 residues. Trimming removed 4 bases at V and 6 bases at J, with 9 bases between. Here the CDR3 DNA reads TGCGCCAGCAGCCCGAAAAGGGATACGCAGTATTTT. Its protein product is CASSPKRDTQYF. Full variable domain (remainder filled in from reference TRBV5-1 and TRBJ2-3): KAGVTQTPRYLIKTRGQQVTLSCSPISGHRSVSWYQQTPGQGLQFLFEYFSETQRNKGNFPGRFSGRQFSNSRSEMNVSTLELGDSALYLCASSPKRDTQYFGPGTRLTVL.

This rearrangement joins TRBV5-6 to TRBJ1-4; no reliable D call. Germline loops: CDR1 SGHDT, CDR2 YYEEEE. V was clipped by 3 bases and J by 10 bases, with 7 bases between them. This CDR3 region has 11 residues. The CDR3 DNA sequence: TGTGCCAGCAGCTACCGGGGAAAACTGTTTTTT. Encoded protein: CASSYRGKLFF.

Concerning this clonotype itself: Being one base from a much bigger clone, this may be a read error. The rearrangement joins TRBV6-5 to TRBJ2-7, with D perhaps TRBD1 or TRBD2 (6 bases each). Trimming shortened V by 0 bases and J by 7 bases, and 19 bases separated the two germline ends. The CDR3 spans 16 residues. Germline CDR1 is MNHEY and CDR2 is SVGAGI. CDR3 sequence: CASSYSRGGIHNEQYF. CDR3 DNA sequence: TGTGCCAGCAGTTACTCAAGAGGGGGGATACACAATGAGCAGTACTTC.

This chain joins TRBV6-2 or TRBV6-3 and TRBJ1-2, with 9 bases aligning to TRBD1. V was pared by 7 bases and J by 5 bases, with 14 bases of the junction left unmatched. Looked up from germline, CDR1 is MNHEY and CDR2 is SVGEGT. The CDR3 sequence is 16 residues long. The CDR3 loop is CASTPGTGFSAYGYTF. The CDR3 nucleotides read TGTGCCAGCACACCCGGGACAGGGTTTTCGGCTTATGGCTACACCTTC.

V and J are TRBV7-2 and TRBJ1-2; D is unclear. Trimming took 5 bases from V and 2 from J, leaving 9 bases between them. Germline values: CDR1 SGHTA, CDR2 FQGNSA. This CDR3 contains 13 residues. The CDR3 DNA follows: TGTGCCAGCAGCGCTCAGATGAACTATGGCTACACCTTC. Encoded protein: CASSAQMNYGYTF.

In nucleotides, the CDR3 is TGCGCCAGCAGCCCGCAACAGGGCTCGCGGAACACTGAAGCTTTCTTT. It is translated as CASSPQQGSRNTEAFF. This chain uses TRBV5-1 with TRBJ1-1; D is possibly TRBD1 (6 bases). Per the germline V gene, CDR1 is SGHRS and CDR2 is YFSETQ. CDR3 length: 16 amino acids. V lost 4 bases to trimming and J lost 1 base, with 17 bases between them.

As for this clonotype: This may arise from a read error, as a much more abundant clone is one base away. This rearrangement joins TRBV25-1 to TRBJ1-6, with TRBD1 as a possible D gene (5 bases). Trimming stripped 2 bases from V and 6 bases from J, with 8 bases between. The CDR3 runs to 14 residues. Germline-derived CDR1 and CDR2 are MGHDK and SYGVNS. CDR3 residues: CASSEAGGNSPLHF. CDR3 nucleotides: TGTGCCAGCAGTGAAGCGGGGGGTAATTCACCCCTCCACTTT.

Here the CDR3 reads CAWSIAGRTDTQYF. The CDR3 nucleotides are TGTGCCTGGAGTATAGCGGGGCGCACAGATACGCAGTATTTT. The gene calls are TRBV30 and TRBJ2-3, with 8 positions matching TRBD2. Germline V gene sequence: CDR1 GTSNPN, CDR2 SVGIG (reference sequence). There are 14 residues in the CDR3. V dropped 2 bases and J dropped 1; count of bases not matched to a gene: 2.

This clonotype was observed a few times. The V and J genes are TRBV18 and TRBJ2-2, with D possibly TRBD2 on 5 matching bases. The CDR3 covers 15 residues. Germline V gene lookup returns CDR1 KGHSH and CDR2 LQKENI. Trimming removed 4 bases at V and 4 bases at J, with 13 bases between. The CDR3 spells CASSQSPGTTGELFF. For the CDR3, the DNA is TGTGCCAGCTCACAAAGTCCGGGAACCACCGGGGAGCTGTTTTTT.

The genes are TRBV3-1 and TRBJ1-1, with a possible D match to TRBD1 (5 bases). This CDR3 contains 15 residues. CDR1 is LGHDT, CDR2 YNNKEL, per germline (reference sequence). Trimming pared 6 bases from V and 1 base from J, leaving 15 bases between. CDR3 region: CASSSYPGRNTEAFF. CDR3 nucleotide sequence: TGTGCCAGCAGTTCATACCCGGGACGGAACACTGAAGCTTTCTTT.

V and J are TRBV7-2 and TRBJ1-3; D might be TRBD1 (5 bases). Germline loops: CDR1 SGHTA, CDR2 FQGNSA. The CDR3 loop spans 15 amino acids. The V and J ends lost 7 bases and 8 bases respectively, with 21 bases between them. The CDR3: CASIPLDAIGDTIYF. CDR3 in DNA: TGTGCCAGCATCCCTCTAGATGCTATAGGGGACACCATATATTTT. The whole variable domain, remainder taken from reference TRBV7-2 and TRBJ1-3, is GAGVSQSPSNKVTEKGKDVELRCDPISGHTALYWYRQSLGQGLEFLIYFQGNSAPDKSGLPSDRFSAERTGGSVSTLTIQRTQQEDSAVYLCASIPLDAIGDTIYFGEGSWLTVV.

This clonotype came up a few times. The chain is built from TRBV3-1 and TRBJ2-1; D could derive from TRBD1 or TRBD2 (6 bases each). CDR1 is LGHDT and CDR2 is YNNKEL in the germline V gene (reference sequence). This CDR3 spans 17 amino acids. The ends were cut back, 0 bases at V and 7 bases at J, with 19 bases in the middle. Here the CDR3 reads CASSQDSGEVLWNEQFF. CDR3 sequence (DNA): TGTGCCAGCAGCCAAGATTCAGGGGAGGTATTATGGAATGAGCAGTTCTTC.

This clonotype was seen ten or more times. The rearrangement uses TRBV6-4 and TRBJ2-3; TRBD2 matches at 7 bases. With V trimmed by 5 bases and J by 0 bases, 5 bases remained unmatched. This CDR3 has 15 residues. Germline V lookup: CDR1 MRHNA, CDR2 SNTAGT. CDR3: CASSSSSGSTDTQYF. As DNA, the CDR3 is TGTGCCAGCAGTTCATCTAGCGGAAGCACAGATACGCAGTATTTT.

The chain has TRBV6-2 or TRBV6-3 and TRBJ2-6; 13 positions agree with TRBD2. From germline, CDR1 is MNHEY and CDR2 SVGEGT. CDR3 length equals 19 residues. Trimming at V came to 4 bases and at J to 0 bases, leaving 6 bases not matched to a gene. The DNA for the CDR3 is TGTGCCAGCAGTTGGGGGACTAGCGGGGCCCGCTCTGGGGCCAACGTCCTGACTTTC. Protein: CASSWGTSGARSGANVLTF.

This clonotype turned up a few times. The CDR3 loop reads CSPKLQGGNEQFF. In nucleotides, the CDR3 is TGCAGTCCAAAGCTACAGGGGGGCAATGAGCAGTTCTTC. This chain joins TRBV20-1 and TRBJ2-1; TRBD1 agrees at 8 bases. Germline values: CDR1 DFQATT, CDR2 SNEGSKA (reference sequence). CDR3 length: 13 amino acids. V trimming: 8 bases; J trimming: 6 bases; junction bases outside the gene matches: 9.